This T cell receptor (beta chain) was sequenced during a study of identical twins. Findings and caveats of the study: A lower insertion count was a feature of abundant cord blood beta clonotypes, with no such feature in memory repertoires.

Germline lookup yields CDR1 ENHRY and CDR2 SYGVKD. J lost 6 bases, V lost 11 bases, and 13 bases had no gene match. CDR3 length equals 15 residues. A universal primer site was added by template switching, and unique molecular identifiers were carried by the cDNA. One entry per CDR3 protein results from TCRdb running MiXCR on the 5' RACE reads. The sample contains around 480,000 distinct CDR3 sequences, 14% of which appear only once. The sample holds a few counts of this clonotype. Its antigen is as yet unknown. These data were also filed under a second study, of yellow fever vaccine responses in identical twins.

The sequence came from a woman under 30 in good health. The sequencing sample was made of CD4+ T cells sorted from blood. This chain uses TRBV10-3 with TRBJ1-5; 10 bases map to TRBD1. The CDR3 region has the DNA TGTGCCTCTAGGGTCGGACAGGGGGAATCTCAGCCCCAGCATTTT. Its protein product is CASRVGQGESQPQHF.